Listed below are T cell receptor beta chains from one sample, sequenced in a study of T cell responses to AZD1222 COVID-19 vaccine. The method was immunoSEQ multiplex PCR; TCRdb's version includes in-frame clones alone and lacks a portion of them. The profile shows approximately 180,000 clones, just over 90% of them singletons. Sequenced material: peripheral blood, taken on day 0 of AZD1222 vaccination. These receptors were taken from an adult in good health. CDR3s include the opening cysteine and the closing phenylalanine or tryptophan. The D gene is left open where the match is weak. Clone size is shown for a subset of rows, as once, few, many or a class of expanded clone.

>.|TRBJ2-7|TRBV6-5|.
CASNGDSYEQYF
TGTGCCAGCAACGGTGACTCCTACGAGCAGTACTTC
>.|TRBJ2-1|TRBV29-1|.
CSVPEERVSYNEQFF
TGCAGCGTCCCGGAGGAGAGGGTTTCCTACAATGAGCAGTTCTTC
>.|TRBJ1-1|TRBV27|TRBD1
CASSVDRGTEAFF
TGTGCCAGCAGCGTGGACAGGGGCACTGAAGCTTTCTTT
>few|TRBJ1-4|TRBV3-1/TRBV3-2|TRBD1
CASSPHGQGGGLLNEKLFF
TGTGCCAGCAGCCCCCACGGACAGGGCGGGGGCCTGTTAAATGAAAAACTGTTTTTT
>once|TRBJ2-2|TRBV29-1|TRBD2
CSVEVEREGRRGTGELFF
TGCAGCGTTGAAGTCGAGCGGGAGGGCCGGCGCGGGACCGGGGAGCTGTTTTTT
>.|TRBJ1-3|TRBV5-1|.
CASSSGRNTIYF
TGCGCCAGCAGCTCTGGACGAAACACCATATATTTT
>.|TRBJ1-3|TRBV18|.
CASSPSSTGTGNTIYF
TGTGCCAGCTCGCCCTCCTCCACAGGGACTGGAAACACCATATATTTT
>.|TRBJ2-3|TRBV29-1|.
CSARPGTDTQYF
TGCAGCGCAAGGCCGGGCACAGATACGCAGTATTTT
>.|TRBJ2-1|TRBV7-8|TRBD2
CASSNRWKAGAYNEQFF
TGTGCCAGCAGCAATCGCTGGAAGGCGGGAGCCTACAATGAGCAGTTCTTC
>once|TRBJ2-7|TRBV28|.
CASSSFRSGTPYEQYF
TGTGCCAGCAGTTCCTTCCGCAGCGGCACCCCCTACGAGCAGTACTTC
>.|TRBJ1-5|TRBV4-1|.
CASSQDGTLNQPQHF
TGCGCCAGCAGCCAAGACGGGACTCTTAATCAGCCCCAGCATTTT
>.|TRBJ2-3|TRBV9|.
CASSPFRGGTDTQYF
TGTGCCAGCAGCCCATTTCGGGGAGGCACAGATACGCAGTATTTT
>.|TRBJ2-5|TRBV3-1/TRBV3-2|TRBD2
CASSGRLSGSIQETQYF
TGTGCCAGCAGCGGACGGCTTAGCGGGAGTATCCAAGAGACCCAGTACTTC
>.|TRBJ1-2|TRBV5-4|.
CASSQMGGSVYGYTF
TGTGCCAGCAGCCAGATGGGGGGCTCAGTCTATGGCTACACCTTC
>.|TRBJ1-2|TRBV7-9|.
CASSITDSISGYTF
TGTGCCAGCAGCATAACCGACAGTATTTCTGGCTACACCTTC
>.|TRBJ1-1|TRBV7-8|.
CASSPSGNTEAFF
TGTGCCAGCAGCCCGAGCGGGAACACTGAAGCTTTCTTT
>.|TRBJ2-2|TRBV6-5|.
CASSYSIAPGELFF
TGTGCCAGCAGTTACTCGATAGCCCCCGGGGAGCTGTTTTTT
>once|TRBJ1-1|TRBV2|TRBD1
CASREQGGNTEAFF
TGTGCCAGCAGAGAACAGGGGGGGAACACTGAAGCTTTCTTT
>.|TRBJ1-4|TRBV5-1|.
CASSPGFGAGTNEKLFF
TGCGCCAGCAGCCCCGGTTTTGGGGCGGGCACTAATGAAAAACTGTTTTTT
>.|TRBJ2-5|TRBV6-1|TRBD2
CASSDLVVGASGQETQYF
TGTGCCAGCAGTGATCTTGTAGTTGGGGCTAGCGGCCAAGAGACCCAGTACTTC
>.|TRBJ1-1|TRBV10-1|TRBD1
CASSPGQGNTEAFF
TGCGCCAGCAGTCCAGGACAGGGGAACACTGAAGCTTTCTTT
>.|TRBJ2-7|TRBV9|.
CASSVVVQGRGEQYF
TGTGCCAGCAGCGTAGTGGTCCAGGGGCGAGGAGAGCAGTACTTC
>.|TRBJ2-7|TRBV7-9|TRBD2
CASSSQTSSVEQYF
TGTGCCAGCAGTTCCCAGACTAGCTCGGTCGAGCAGTACTTC
>.|TRBJ1-1|TRBV27|TRBD1
CASRFNRQGTEAFF
TGTGCCAGCAGGTTTAACCGACAGGGCACTGAAGCTTTCTTT
>.|TRBJ1-3|TRBV27|.
CASSFGGESGNTIYF
TGTGCCAGCAGTTTTGGGGGGGAATCTGGAAACACCATATATTTT
>.|TRBJ1-6|TRBV7-9|.
CASSFSGVGGTPLHF
TGTGCCAGCAGCTTCTCCGGTGTGGGCGGTACACCCCTCCACTTT
>.|TRBJ2-3|TRBV11-3|TRBD2
CASSSSGRRGDTQYF
TGTGCCAGCAGTTCTAGCGGGAGAAGGGGAGATACGCAGTATTTT
>.|TRBJ2-7|TRBV2|.
CASSEGVLASYEQYF
TGTGCCAGCAGTGAAGGGGTTCTAGCTTCCTACGAGCAGTACTTC
>few|TRBJ1-1|TRBV2|.
CASTLSRGLNTEAFF
TGTGCCAGCACCCTTTCCAGGGGATTGAACACTGAAGCTTTCTTT
>.|TRBJ1-1|TRBV25-1|.
CASSENPTWARDTEAFF
TGTGCCAGCAGTGAAAACCCGACTTGGGCACGGGACACTGAAGCTTTCTTT
>.|TRBJ1-5|TRBV7-6|TRBD1
CASSLAGDSPNQPQHF
TGTGCCAGCAGCTTAGCCGGGGACAGTCCCAATCAGCCCCAGCATTTT
>few|TRBJ2-1|TRBV28|TRBD2
CASSPGGTSGIPYEQFF
TGTGCCAGCAGTCCCGGGGGGACTAGCGGGATCCCTTATGAGCAGTTCTTC
>.|TRBJ2-1|TRBV9|.
CASSSSGTPSYNEQFF
TGTGCCAGCAGCTCATCCGGGACCCCTTCCTACAATGAGCAGTTCTTC
>.|TRBJ2-5|TRBV10-1|TRBD2
CASSSGTSGRYETQYF
TGCGCCAGCAGTTCTGGGACTAGCGGGAGATATGAGACCCAGTACTTC
>.|TRBJ2-5|TRBV3-1/TRBV3-2|TRBD1
CASSQLGTGQQETQYF
TGTGCCAGCAGCCAACTTGGGACAGGCCAACAAGAGACCCAGTACTTC
>.|TRBJ2-2|TRBV3-1/TRBV3-2|TRBD2
CASSPGLADTGELFF
TGTGCCAGCAGCCCAGGACTAGCGGACACCGGGGAGCTGTTTTTT
>.|TRBJ2-2|TRBV4-2|TRBD2
CASSQETGGGDTGELFF
TGTGCCAGCAGCCAAGAGACGGGAGGCGGGGACACCGGGGAGCTGTTTTTT
>.|TRBJ2-5|TRBV10-3|.
CAIMGQAGETQYF
TGTGCCATCATGGGGCAGGCCGGGGAGACCCAGTACTTC
>.|TRBJ2-7|TRBV7-7|.
CASSLTTGTRDEQYF
TGTGCCAGCAGCTTGACAACCGGGACCCGGGACGAGCAGTACTTC
>.|TRBJ1-5|TRBV2|TRBD1
CASSETTGGRQPQHF
TGTGCCAGCAGTGAAACGACAGGGGGCAGGCAGCCCCAGCATTTT
>.|TRBJ1-2|TRBV5-4|.
CASRPGSPYGYTF
TGTGCCAGCAGACCCGGGAGCCCATATGGCTACACCTTC
>once|TRBJ1-1|TRBV7-9|.
CASSLQNTEAFF
TGTGCCAGCAGCTTACAGAACACTGAAGCTTTCTTT
>many|TRBJ1-1|TRBV30|.
CAWSWRESTEAFF
TGTGCCTGGAGTTGGAGGGAGAGCACTGAAGCTTTCTTT
>few|TRBJ2-7|TRBV28|.
CASTGSTYEQYF
TGTGCGTCGACAGGCTCAACCTACGAGCAGTACTTC
>.|TRBJ2-3|TRBV7-6|TRBD2
CASSSIAGLGSDTQYF
TGTGCCAGCAGCTCCATAGCGGGACTAGGTTCAGATACGCAGTATTTT
>.|TRBJ1-2|TRBV2|.
CASSDFPNYGYTF
TGTGCCAGCAGTGATTTCCCTAACTATGGCTACACCTTC
>.|TRBJ2-7|TRBV5-1|.
CASSKGGTVEQYF
TGCGCCAGCAGCAAAGGAGGTACGGTCGAGCAGTACTTC
>.|TRBJ2-7|TRBV6-1|TRBD1
CASSEPGQSSYEQYF
TGTGCCAGCAGTGAACCGGGACAGAGTTCTTACGAGCAGTACTTC
>.|TRBJ1-1|TRBV3-1/TRBV3-2|.
CASSQEMGHYTEAFF
TGTGCCAGCAGCCAAGAAATGGGGCATTACACTGAAGCTTTCTTT
>.|TRBJ1-5|TRBV12-5|.
CASGLNDQPQHF
TGTGCTAGTGGTTTGAACGATCAGCCCCAGCATTTT